This T cell receptor (beta chain) was sequenced for a study of T cells in Graves' hyperthyroidism and ophthalmopathy (dated by TCRdb to the late 2010s). General notes on the study: Peripheral blood samples were taken at initial diagnosis, before any treatment was given. Following sampling, methimazole starting at 30 mg daily was given to hyperthyroidism patients, and high-dose intravenous methylprednisolone was given to ophthalmopathy patients. An independent validation cohort of under 20 hyperthyroidism patients and 17 patients who later progressed to ophthalmopathy tested prospective prediction of ophthalmopathy. The paper reports TCR Vbeta CDR3 sequencing of some 140 peripheral blood samples: approximately 43 ophthalmopathy, 70 to 85 hyperthyroidism and around 17 progressor patients. A discovery cohort of about a hundred patients, approximately 45 with Graves' ophthalmopathy and more than 55 with stable Graves' hyperthyroidism, was used to find distinguishing TCR V-J signatures. Thyroid tissue and blood T-cell repertoires from several Graves' hyperthyroidism patients were also compared in the study. The 95 to 100 discovery patients were divided at random into training and test sets in a 7:3 ratio.

Stable Graves' hyperthyroidism was defined as no progression to ophthalmopathy during 18 months of follow-up. The hyperthyroidism patients were between 18 and 65 years old and newly diagnosed, with a disease duration of less than 2 months. Any patient with an uncontrolled infection, another autoimmune disease, pregnancy or lactation was excluded. Diagnoses were established on the basis of clinical symptoms, serum thyroxine and TRAb, thyroid ultrasound, and orbital computed tomography. PBMCs were isolated from 8 to 10 ml of fresh peripheral blood by Ficoll-Paque density gradient centrifugation. Total RNA was extracted with Trizol reagent, and quality was checked on an Agilent 2100 Bioanalyzer. Ten or more counts support this clonotype. No antigen is known for it. The sample holds no much larger clone one base away, and base qualities are not on file. From a lookup of the germline V gene (reference sequence), CDR1 and CDR2 are LNHDA and SQIVND. A distance of 14 bases separates the germline ends of V and J, which lose 5 bases and 1 base respectively. The CDR3 runs 15 residues from the cysteine to the phenylalanine. Only CDR3 DNA remains: 45 bases, in frame from the first base.

The paper as a whole reports these results and caveats: In validation, the model predicted progression to ophthalmopathy a median of 6.5 months before onset, with approximately 68% sensitivity and 72.22% specificity. Most expanded thyroid clonotypes (frequency above 0.001) were also detected in blood, a finding suggesting that blood repertoires may reflect thyroid immune responses. A model built on a 13 V-J signature distinguished ophthalmopathy from stable hyperthyroidism, reaching around 90% sensitivity and approximately 81% specificity in cross-validation and 80%/75% in testing. No statistical method was used to fix the sample size in advance, and group allocation was not hidden from the investigators.

TCR beta CDR3 regions were amplified from RNA transcripts. The TCR CDR3 was subjected to a first round of RT-PCR using the HTBI primer set and the Qiagen OneStep RT-PCR kit. Libraries were constructed in a second round of multiplex PCR, after which size selection and purification were carried out. Paired-end sequencing of the libraries was performed with 100 bp reads on an Illumina HiSeq2000. The study's own analysis went as follows. SOAPnuke was used to process the raw data, removing reads that contained adapters or uncalled bases, had a mean Phred below 15, or lacked an exact match to the constant primer or identifier. COPE v1.2.5 was used to merge the high-quality paired reads, and each unique nucleotide sequence was defined as a clonotype. Clonotypes were aligned to IMGT TRBV, TRBD and TRBJ reference segments using MiTCR v1.1. Only V-J combinations with frequency above 0.0001, covering about 99% of repertoires, were analysed. The TCS score was defined as the ratio of F50 (clonal expansion) to E x V (chaos), calculated using BLOSUM62-based TCRdist between CDR3 peptides within each V-J. Welch's t-statistics and random forest reduced just over 500 V-J features to about 13, which were used in a naive Bayes classifier (R e1071). The Morisita-Horn index was used to measure how similar the thyroid and blood repertoires were. The public reads were quality trimmed at Q25 with fastp and then assembled into clones with MiXCR by TCRdb, keeping productive beta chains. Rows with one shared CDR3 protein collapse into an entry with the most common genes and DNA. TCRdb assigned the V and J calls; the authors' analysis was not used. The sample has roughly 710,000 distinct CDR3 sequences on record, roughly a third of them singletons. The ten largest account for less than 35% of the sample.

Sequencing input: blood. This receptor chain uses TRBV19 and TRBJ1-1; matching of 5 bases hints at TRBD1 as the D gene. The sequence derives from a woman aged 40 to 55 with Graves' hyperthyroidism. The DNA sequence is TGTGCCAGTAGTCCCCAGGGATTTGCGAACACTGAAGCTTTCTTT. Its product reads: CASSPQGFANTEAFF.